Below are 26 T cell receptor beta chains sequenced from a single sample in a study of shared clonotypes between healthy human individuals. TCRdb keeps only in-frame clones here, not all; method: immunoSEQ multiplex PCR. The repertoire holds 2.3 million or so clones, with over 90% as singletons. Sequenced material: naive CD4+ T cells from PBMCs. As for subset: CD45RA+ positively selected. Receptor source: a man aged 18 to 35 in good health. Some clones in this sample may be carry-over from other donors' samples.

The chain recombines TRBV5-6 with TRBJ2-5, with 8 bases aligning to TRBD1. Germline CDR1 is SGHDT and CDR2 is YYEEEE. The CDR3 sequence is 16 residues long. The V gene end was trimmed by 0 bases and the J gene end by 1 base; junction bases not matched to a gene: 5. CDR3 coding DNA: TGTGCCAGCAGCTTGGCGGGGGACAGGATCCAAGAGACCCAGTACTTC. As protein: CASSLAGDRIQETQYF. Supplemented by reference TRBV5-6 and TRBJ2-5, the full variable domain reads DAGVTQSPTHLIKTRGQQVTLRCSPKSGHDTVSWYQQALGQGPQFIFQYYEEEERQRGNFPDRFSGHQFPNYSSELNVNALLLGDSALYLCASSLAGDRIQETQYFGPGTRLLVL.

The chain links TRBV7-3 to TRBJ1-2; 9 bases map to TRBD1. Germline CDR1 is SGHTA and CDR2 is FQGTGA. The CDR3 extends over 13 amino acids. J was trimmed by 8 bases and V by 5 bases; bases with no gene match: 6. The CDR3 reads CASSRGQGRGYTF. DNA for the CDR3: TGTGCCAGCAGCAGGGGACAGGGAAGAGGCTACACCTTC.

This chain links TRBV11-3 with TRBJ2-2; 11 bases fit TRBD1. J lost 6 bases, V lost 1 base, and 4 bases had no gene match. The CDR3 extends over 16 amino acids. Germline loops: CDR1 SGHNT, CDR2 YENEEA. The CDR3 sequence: CASSLGDRGSSGELFF. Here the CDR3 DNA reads TGTGCCAGCAGCTTAGGGGACAGGGGGTCATCCGGGGAGCTGTTTTTT.

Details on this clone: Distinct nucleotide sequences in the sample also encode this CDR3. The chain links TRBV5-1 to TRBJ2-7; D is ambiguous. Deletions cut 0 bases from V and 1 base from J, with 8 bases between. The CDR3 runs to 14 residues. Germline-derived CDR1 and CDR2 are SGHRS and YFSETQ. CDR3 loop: CASSLGPRSYEQYF. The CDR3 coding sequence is TGCGCCAGCAGCTTGGGGCCTCGATCCTACGAGCAGTACTTC.

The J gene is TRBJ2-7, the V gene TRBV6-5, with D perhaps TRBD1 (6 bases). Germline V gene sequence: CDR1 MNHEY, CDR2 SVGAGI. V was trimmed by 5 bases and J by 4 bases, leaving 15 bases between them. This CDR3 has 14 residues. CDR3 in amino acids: CASSTPRGGYEQYF. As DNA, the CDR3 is TGTGCCAGCAGTACGCCCAGGGGCGGGTACGAGCAGTACTTC.

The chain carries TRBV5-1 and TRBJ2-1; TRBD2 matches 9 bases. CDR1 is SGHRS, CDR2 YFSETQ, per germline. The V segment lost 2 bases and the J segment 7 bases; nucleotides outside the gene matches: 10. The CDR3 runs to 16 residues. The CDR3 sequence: CASSLPSSGKGNEQFF. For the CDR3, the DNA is TGCGCCAGCAGCTTACCTTCTAGCGGGAAAGGGAATGAGCAGTTCTTC.

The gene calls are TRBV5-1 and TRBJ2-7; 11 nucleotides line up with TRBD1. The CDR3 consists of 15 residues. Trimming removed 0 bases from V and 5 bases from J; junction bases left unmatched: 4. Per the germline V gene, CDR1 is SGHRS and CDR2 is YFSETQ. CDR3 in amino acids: CASSLEGTGGNEQYF. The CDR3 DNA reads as TGCGCCAGCAGCTTGGAAGGGACAGGGGGGAACGAGCAGTACTTC. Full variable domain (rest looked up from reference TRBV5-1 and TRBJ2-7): KAGVTQTPRYLIKTRGQQVTLSCSPISGHRSVSWYQQTPGQGLQFLFEYFSETQRNKGNFPGRFSGRQFSNSRSEMNVSTLELGDSALYLCASSLEGTGGNEQYFGPGTRLTVT.

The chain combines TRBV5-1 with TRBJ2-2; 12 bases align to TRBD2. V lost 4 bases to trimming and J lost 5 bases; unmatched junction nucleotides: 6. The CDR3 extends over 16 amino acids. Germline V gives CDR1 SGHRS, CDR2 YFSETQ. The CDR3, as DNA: TGCGCCAGCAGCCCCCGCACTAGCGGGGGGACCGGGGAGCTGTTTTTT. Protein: CASSPRTSGGTGELFF.

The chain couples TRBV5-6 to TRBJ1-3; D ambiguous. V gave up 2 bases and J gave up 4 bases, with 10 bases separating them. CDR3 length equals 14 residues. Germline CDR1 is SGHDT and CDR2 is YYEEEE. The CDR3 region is CASSLGYAGNTIYF. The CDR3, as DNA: TGTGCCAGCAGCTTAGGATATGCCGGAAACACCATATATTTT.

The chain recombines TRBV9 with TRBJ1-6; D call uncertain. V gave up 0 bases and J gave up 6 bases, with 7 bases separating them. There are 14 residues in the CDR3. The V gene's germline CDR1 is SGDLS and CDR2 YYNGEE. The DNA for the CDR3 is TGTGCCAGCAGCGTAGTCTCAGCTAATTCACCCCTCCACTTT. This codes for CASSVVSANSPLHF.

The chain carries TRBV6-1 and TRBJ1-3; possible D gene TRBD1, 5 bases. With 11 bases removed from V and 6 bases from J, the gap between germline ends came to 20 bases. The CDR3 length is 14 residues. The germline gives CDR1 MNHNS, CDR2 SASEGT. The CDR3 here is CAARTRGRENTIYF. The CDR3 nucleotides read TGTGCCGCCCGAACCCGGGGCAGAGAAAACACCATATATTTT.

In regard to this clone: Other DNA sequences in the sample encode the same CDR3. The CDR3 region has the DNA TGCGCCAGCAGCTGGGGGAACACTGAAGCTTTCTTT. It yields the protein CASSWGNTEAFF. The chain joins TRBV5-1 to TRBJ1-1; D gene unclear. V lost 3 bases and J 1 base, leaving 4 bases between the germline ends. The CDR3 loop spans 12 amino acids. The germline gives CDR1 SGHRS, CDR2 YFSETQ. The full variable domain, with the rest looked up from reference TRBV5-1 and TRBJ1-1, is KAGVTQTPRYLIKTRGQQVTLSCSPISGHRSVSWYQQTPGQGLQFLFEYFSETQRNKGNFPGRFSGRQFSNSRSEMNVSTLELGDSALYLCASSWGNTEAFFGQGTRLTVV.

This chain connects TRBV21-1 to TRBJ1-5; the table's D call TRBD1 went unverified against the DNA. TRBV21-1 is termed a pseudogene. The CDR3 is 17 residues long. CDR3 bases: TGTGCCAGCAGCCCAAACAGGGGAGTACGAGGCAATCAGCCCCAGCATTTT. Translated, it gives CASSPNRGVRGNQPQHF.

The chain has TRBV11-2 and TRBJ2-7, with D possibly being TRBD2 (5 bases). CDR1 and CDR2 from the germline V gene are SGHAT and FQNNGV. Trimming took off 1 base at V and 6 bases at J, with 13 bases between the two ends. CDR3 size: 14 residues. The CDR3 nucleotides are TGTGCCAGCAGCTTAGTCCGGGGAATGGGCGAGCAGTACTTC. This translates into CASSLVRGMGEQYF.

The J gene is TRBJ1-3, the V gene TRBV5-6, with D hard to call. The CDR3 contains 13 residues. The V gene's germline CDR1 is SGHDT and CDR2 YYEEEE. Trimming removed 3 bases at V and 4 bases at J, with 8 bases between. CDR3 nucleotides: TGTGCCAGCAGCTCGCTCTCCGGAAACACCATATATTTT. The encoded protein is CASSSLSGNTIYF.

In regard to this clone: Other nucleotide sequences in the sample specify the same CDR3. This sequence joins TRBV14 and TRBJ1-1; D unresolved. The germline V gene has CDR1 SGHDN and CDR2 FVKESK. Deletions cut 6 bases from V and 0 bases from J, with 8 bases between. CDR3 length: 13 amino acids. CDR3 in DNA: TGTGCCAGCAGTCTCGATATGAACACTGAAGCTTTCTTT. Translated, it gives CASSLDMNTEAFF.

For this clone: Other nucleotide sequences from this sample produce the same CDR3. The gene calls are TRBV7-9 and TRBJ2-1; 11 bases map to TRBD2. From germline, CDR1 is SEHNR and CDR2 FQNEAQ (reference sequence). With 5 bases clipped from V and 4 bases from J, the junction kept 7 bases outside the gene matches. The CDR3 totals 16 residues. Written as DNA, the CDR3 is TGTGCCAGCAGCCCTAGACTAGCGGGGAATTACAATGAGCAGTTCTTC. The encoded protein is CASSPRLAGNYNEQFF.

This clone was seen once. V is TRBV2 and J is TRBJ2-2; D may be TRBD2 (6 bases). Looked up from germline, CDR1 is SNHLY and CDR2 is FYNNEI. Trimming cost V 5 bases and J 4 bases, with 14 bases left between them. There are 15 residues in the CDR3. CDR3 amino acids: CASSRTSSFTGELFF. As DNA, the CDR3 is TGTGCCAGCAGTCGCACTAGCTCTTTCACCGGGGAGCTGTTTTTT.

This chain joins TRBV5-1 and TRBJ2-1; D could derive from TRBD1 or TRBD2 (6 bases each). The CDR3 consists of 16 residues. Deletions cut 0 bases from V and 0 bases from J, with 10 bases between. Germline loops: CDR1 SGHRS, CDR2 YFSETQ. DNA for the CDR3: TGCGCCAGCAGCTTGGTCGGGGGCAACTCCTACAATGAGCAGTTCTTC. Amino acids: CASSLVGGNSYNEQFF.

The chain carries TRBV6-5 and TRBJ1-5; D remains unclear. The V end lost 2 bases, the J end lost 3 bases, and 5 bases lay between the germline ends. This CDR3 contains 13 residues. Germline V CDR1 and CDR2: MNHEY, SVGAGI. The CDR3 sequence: CASSYRFNQPQHF. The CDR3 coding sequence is TGTGCCAGCAGTTACAGGTTCAATCAGCCCCAGCATTTT.

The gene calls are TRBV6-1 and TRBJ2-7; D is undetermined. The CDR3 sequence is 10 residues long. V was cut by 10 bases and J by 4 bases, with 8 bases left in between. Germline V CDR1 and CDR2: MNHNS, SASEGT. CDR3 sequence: CATSPYEQYF. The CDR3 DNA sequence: TGTGCCACCTCCCCTTACGAGCAGTACTTC.

CDR3 sequence reads: CASSVASGPPGNTIYF. The CDR3 region has the DNA TGTGCCAGCAGCGTAGCGTCAGGCCCCCCTGGAAACACCATATATTTT. The chain joins TRBV9 to TRBJ1-3; D is unclear. V was trimmed by 0 bases and J by 2 bases, leaving 12 bases between them. The CDR3 runs to 16 residues. The germline CDR1 and CDR2 sequences are SGDLS and YYNGEE.

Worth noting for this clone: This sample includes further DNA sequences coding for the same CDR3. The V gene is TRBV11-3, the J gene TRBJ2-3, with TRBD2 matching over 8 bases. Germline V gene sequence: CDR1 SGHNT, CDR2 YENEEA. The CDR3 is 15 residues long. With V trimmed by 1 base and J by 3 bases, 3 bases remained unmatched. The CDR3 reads CASSLGGGPTDTQYF. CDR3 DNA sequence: TGTGCCAGCAGCTTAGGCGGGGGGCCAACAGATACGCAGTATTTT.

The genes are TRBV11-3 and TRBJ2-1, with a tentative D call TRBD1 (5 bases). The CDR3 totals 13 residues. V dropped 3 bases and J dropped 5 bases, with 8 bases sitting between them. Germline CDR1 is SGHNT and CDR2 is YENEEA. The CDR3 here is CASSFRANNEQFF. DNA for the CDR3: TGTGCCAGCAGCTTCAGGGCGAACAATGAGCAGTTCTTC.

CDR3: CASTSGRMYEQYF. CDR3 coding DNA: TGTGCCAGCACTAGCGGGAGGATGTACGAGCAGTACTTC. The chain employs TRBV28 and TRBJ2-7, with TRBD2 matching 11 bases. The CDR3 runs 13 residues. The germline gives CDR1 MDHEN, CDR2 SYDVKM. V shed 7 bases and J 4 bases; nucleotides not matched to a gene: 3.

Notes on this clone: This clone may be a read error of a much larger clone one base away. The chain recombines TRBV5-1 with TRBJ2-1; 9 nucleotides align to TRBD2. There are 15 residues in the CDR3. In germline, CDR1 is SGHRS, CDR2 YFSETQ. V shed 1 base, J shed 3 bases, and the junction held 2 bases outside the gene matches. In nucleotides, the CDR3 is TGCGCCAGCAGCTTGAGACTAGCGGACTACAATGAGCAGTTCTTC. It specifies CASSLRLADYNEQFF.